One and the same sample provided the 17 T cell receptor beta chains below, sequenced in a study of molecular identifiers for immune sequencing clone quantification. TCRdb passed the PCR reads through MiXCR, listing each CDR3 protein once. The sample consists of more than 60,000 distinct CDR3 sequences, less than 20% of them appearing once. Sequenced: naive CD8+ T cells from blood, with Jurkat cell RNA spiked in. Subset denoted: FACS-sorted CD8+CD4-CCR7+CD45RA+ naive T cells. These receptors were obtained from a human donor in good health. Some libraries in this study had Jurkat cell RNA spiked in.

This clonotype was seen ten or more times. The CDR3 protein is CASSLGLAGAHTDTQYF. The CDR3 DNA is TGTGCCAGCAGCTTAGGGCTAGCGGGTGCCCACACAGATACGCAGTATTTT. The V gene is TRBV11-2, the J gene TRBJ2-3; 8 bases line up with TRBD2. This CDR3 is built from 17 residues. Germline lookup yields CDR1 SGHAT and CDR2 FQNNGV. V lost 1 base and J lost 2; bases outside the gene matches: 8.

In this sample, this clonotype turned up many times. This sequence joins TRBV7-6 and TRBJ2-7; D is uncertain. CDR1 and CDR2 (germline): SGHVS, FNYEAQ. The CDR3 totals 12 residues. Trimming removed 4 bases from V and 7 bases from J, with 11 bases in between. The CDR3 DNA reads TGTGCCAGCAGCTCCCCTAGGGAAGAGCAGTACTTC. This codes for CASSSPREEQYF.

This clonotype was detected many times. The chain employs TRBV6-5 and TRBJ2-1; 10 positions match TRBD2. Germline V lookup: CDR1 MNHEY, CDR2 SVGAGI. The CDR3 has 15 amino acids. V lost 6 bases and J lost 5; bases outside the gene matches: 7. The CDR3 DNA is TGTGCCAGCAGCCCAGGGACTAGCGCCAACAATGAGCAGTTCTTC. This sequence encodes CASSPGTSANNEQFF.

This clonotype was seen many times. V usage is TRBV6-5 and J usage is TRBJ1-1; no definite D call. V lost 2 bases and J lost 4, with 11 bases in between. The CDR3 contains 14 residues. Germline CDR1 is MNHEY and CDR2 is SVGAGI. CDR3 protein: CASSYEGYGTEAFF. The CDR3 bases are TGTGCCAGCAGTTACGAGGGTTATGGCACTGAAGCTTTCTTT.

This clonotype was counted many times. This chain links TRBV7-2 with TRBJ2-7; 11 positions agree with TRBD2. With 4 bases clipped from V and 2 bases from J, the junction kept 1 base outside the gene matches. Germline CDR1 SGHTA, CDR2 FQGNSA. The CDR3 consists of 14 residues. The CDR3 coding sequence is TGTGCCAGCAGCTCGGGACTAGCGGCCTACGAGCAGTACTTC. This translates into CASSSGLAAYEQYF.

This clonotype has a count of ten or more. This chain joins TRBV5-5 and TRBJ2-7, with 9 bases identical to TRBD2. J lost 3 bases, V lost 4 bases, and 8 bases had no gene match. The CDR3 is 15 amino acids. Looked up from germline, CDR1 is SGHKS and CDR2 is YYEKEE (reference sequence). Here the CDR3 DNA reads TGTGCCAGCAGCCTCAGCGGGAGGCCCCTCTACGAGCAGTACTTC. Translating gives CASSLSGRPLYEQYF.

In this sample, this clonotype turned up many times. The chain joins TRBV30 to TRBJ2-2; no clear D. Trimming cost V 6 bases and J 2 bases, with 7 bases left between them. Germline CDR1 and CDR2: GTSNPN and SVGIG (reference sequence). This CDR3 is 12 amino acids long. In DNA form, the CDR3 reads TGTGCCTGCGCCGGAAACACCGGGGAGCTGTTTTTT. Translated, it gives CACAGNTGELFF.

This clonotype was picked up a small number of times. The V and J genes are TRBV7-9 and TRBJ2-7; D may be TRBD2 (5 bases). With 5 bases removed from V and 2 bases from J, the gap between germline ends came to 10 bases. Germline CDR1 reads SEHNR; CDR2 reads FQNEAQ (reference sequence). The CDR3 sequence is 13 residues long. As DNA, the CDR3 is TGTGCCAGCAGCGCCCCGGGAACCTACGAGCAGTACTTC. Translation gives CASSAPGTYEQYF.

On this clonotype itself: Being one base from a much bigger clone, this may be a read error. The chain employs TRBV14 and TRBJ1-6; 10 bases map to TRBD1. J gave up 11 bases and V 4 bases, and 8 bases lay outside the gene matches. Germline V gene lookup returns CDR1 SGHDN and CDR2 FVKESK. The CDR3 is made up of 15 amino acids. CDR3 in DNA: TGTGCCAGCAGCCTACTCGACAGGGGGCGTCCACCCCTCCACTTT. Translating gives CASSLLDRGRPPLHF. The full variable domain, in which reference TRBV14 and TRBJ1-6 provide the parts outside the CDR3, is EAGVTQFPSHSVIEKGQTVTLRCDPISGHDNLYWYRRVMGKEIKFLLHFVKESKQDESGMPNNRFLAERTGGTYSTLKVQPAELEDSGVYFCASSLLDRGRPPLHFGNGTRLTVT.

The sample holds one count of this clonotype. A read error is possible here, since a much larger clone lies one base away. This chain connects TRBV7-6 to TRBJ2-7; D is possibly TRBD1 or TRBD2 (5 bases each). Trimming took off 1 base at V and 4 bases at J, with 11 bases between the two ends. The CDR3 contains 14 residues. Germline CDR1 is SGHVS and CDR2 is FNYEAQ. CDR3 coding DNA: TGTGCCAGCAGCTTAGTCATAGGGACGTACGAGCAGTACTTC. The encoded protein is CASSLVIGTYEQYF.

The sample holds many counts of this clonotype. The chain carries TRBV6-2 or TRBV6-3 and TRBJ2-5; possibly TRBD2 for D (7 bases). The CDR3 spans 16 residues. Trimming removed 8 bases from V and 3 bases from J, with 22 bases in between. Germline V gene sequence: CDR1 MNHEY, CDR2 SVGEGT. The CDR3 spells CASEGEWGGIEETQYF. CDR3 nucleotide sequence: TGTGCCAGCGAGGGAGAGTGGGGGGGCATAGAAGAGACCCAGTACTTC.

This clonotype was seen ten or more times. The rearrangement joins TRBV6-5 to TRBJ2-4; D is unclear. Germline lookup yields CDR1 MNHEY and CDR2 SVGAGI. Trimming pared 2 bases from V and 3 bases from J, leaving 8 bases between. CDR3 size: 14 residues. The CDR3 loop is CASSYGEGKNIQYF. CDR3 DNA sequence: TGTGCCAGCAGTTACGGCGAAGGCAAAAACATTCAGTACTTC.

The chain joins TRBV4-3 to TRBJ2-5, with TRBD2 matching over 8 bases. This CDR3 comprises 16 residues. Germline trimming cut 0 bases from V and 3 bases from J; bases unmatched to any gene: 6. The germline V gene has CDR1 LGHNA and CDR2 YSLEER. The CDR3 nucleotides are TGCGCCAGCAGCCAAGATCCAGCGGGAGTTGAAGAGACCCAGTACTTC. Protein product: CASSQDPAGVEETQYF.

Ten or more counts support this clonotype. The chain joins TRBV20-1 to TRBJ2-1, with D maybe TRBD2 (5 bases). This CDR3 has 15 amino acids. Trimming removed 0 bases at V and 5 bases at J, with 14 bases between. Germline V CDR1 and CDR2: DFQATT, SNEGSKA (reference sequence). CDR3: CSARDREFLNNEQFF. The CDR3 region has the DNA TGCAGTGCTAGAGATAGGGAGTTCCTCAACAATGAGCAGTTCTTC.

Worth noting for this clonotype: Lacking the conserved final phenylalanine or tryptophan, this CDR3 likely reflects a read error. The V and J genes are TRBV4-2 and TRBJ1-2, with D unclear. The CDR3 length is 14 residues. The germline gives CDR1 LGHNA, CDR2 YNFKEQ. With 1 base removed from V and 3 bases from J, the gap between germline ends came to 9 bases. The CDR3 bases are TGTGCCAGCAGCCAAGCTGGAGATGACTATGGCTACACCTCC. Translated, it gives CASSQAGDDYGYTS.

The V call is TRBV2, the J call TRBJ2-5, with D hard to call. The CDR3 totals 15 residues. CDR1 is SNHLY and CDR2 is FYNNEI in the germline V gene. Trimming took 2 bases from V and 4 from J, leaving 14 bases between them. This CDR3 reads CASSEMYTPRETQYF. The CDR3 DNA reads as TGTGCCAGCAGTGAAATGTACACCCCGAGAGAGACCCAGTACTTC.

Many counts were recorded for this clonotype. The V call is TRBV7-9, the J call TRBJ2-5; 10 bases are a match to TRBD2. The germline V gene encodes CDR1 SEHNR and CDR2 FQNEAQ (reference sequence). This CDR3 has 16 residues. The ends lost 5 bases at V and 3 bases at J; junction bases unmatched: 9. The DNA of the CDR3 is TGTGCCAGCAGCCCCCTTCTCGGGACTAGCGAAGAGACCCAGTACTTC. Residues: CASSPLLGTSEETQYF.